The 19 T cell receptor beta chains below were found in one sample sequenced in a study of identical twins. TCRdb reprocessed the 5' RACE reads with MiXCR, giving one entry per CDR3 protein. The sample includes around 490,000 distinct CDR3 sequences, roughly an eighth of them seen just once. The same specimen was also included in a second study, on yellow fever vaccine responses in identical twins.

The sequencing sample was made of CD4+ T cells sorted from blood. The receptors shown here come from a woman under 30 in good health.

This clonotype was detected only a few times. The V call is TRBV7-6, the J call TRBJ2-5; D is unclear. The CDR3 is 16 amino acids. Germline loops: CDR1 SGHVS, CDR2 FNYEAQ. V lost 2 bases, J lost 5 bases, and 18 bases lay in between. The CDR3 is CASSLKGLTDGETQYF. Here the CDR3 DNA reads TGTGCCAGCAGCTTAAAGGGTTTAACCGACGGGGAGACCCAGTACTTC. Using reference TRBV7-6 and TRBJ2-5 for the parts outside the CDR3, the full variable domain is GAGVSQSPRYKVTKRGQDVALRCDPISGHVSLYWYRQALGQGPEFLTYFNYEAQQDKSGLPNDRFSAERPEGSISTLTIQRTEQRDSAMYRCASSLKGLTDGETQYFGPGTRLLVL.

This clonotype was observed a handful of times. The chain carries TRBV6-5 and TRBJ1-5, with D possibly matching TRBD1 (5 bases). Germline V CDR1 and CDR2: MNHEY, SVGAGI. With 0 bases removed from V and 1 base from J, the gap between germline ends came to 7 bases. This CDR3 spans 15 amino acids. CDR3 DNA sequence: TGTGCCAGCAGTTACTCTAGGGACAGCAATCAGCCCCAGCATTTT. Its protein is CASSYSRDSNQPQHF.

This clonotype was recorded a few times. The chain couples TRBV5-1 to TRBJ2-2, with D perhaps TRBD2 (5 bases). The germline V gene has CDR1 SGHRS and CDR2 YFSETQ. The germline V and J ends were trimmed by 0 bases and 3 bases, with 9 bases remaining between them. The CDR3 totals 15 residues. The CDR3 sequence: CASSLEDLHTGELFF. The CDR3 DNA follows: TGCGCCAGCAGCTTGGAGGACTTACACACCGGGGAGCTGTTTTTT.

This clonotype showed up just a few times. V usage is TRBV12-3 or TRBV12-4 and J usage is TRBJ2-1; D is possibly TRBD1 (6 bases). The CDR3 spans 17 residues. The germline V and J ends were trimmed by 6 bases and 0 bases, with 18 bases remaining between them. Here the CDR3 reads CASRGRTAPSSYNEQFF. CDR3 bases: TGTGCCAGCAGGGGAAGGACAGCTCCAAGCTCCTACAATGAGCAGTTCTTC.

This clonotype was counted at least ten times. The chain recombines TRBV5-6 with TRBJ2-7; D remains unclear. The ends were cut back, 2 bases at V and 2 bases at J, with 14 bases in the middle. The germline V gene has CDR1 SGHDT and CDR2 YYEEEE. The CDR3 is 15 amino acids. The CDR3 protein is CASSFNVGPTYEQYF. CDR3 nucleotides: TGTGCCAGCAGCTTCAACGTGGGTCCGACCTACGAGCAGTACTTC.

This clonotype occurred many times. The chain is built from TRBV12-3 or TRBV12-4 and TRBJ2-7; 9 bases map to TRBD2. The CDR3 loop spans 14 amino acids. Trimming at V came to 6 bases and at J to 3 bases, leaving 6 bases not matched to a gene. CDR3 DNA sequence: TGTGCCAGCAGCTTTCTGACTAGCGGCTACGAGCAGTACTTC. The encoded protein is CASSFLTSGYEQYF.

The table lists this clonotype with a few counts. The J gene is TRBJ1-6, the V gene TRBV7-9; TRBD1 matches at 11 bases. Germline CDR1 and CDR2: SEHNR and FQNEAQ (reference sequence). The CDR3 is 15 amino acids. The V and J ends lost 7 bases and 7 bases, in that order; junction bases with no gene match: 6. The CDR3 loop is CASTPGQGGNSPLHF. CDR3 DNA sequence: TGTGCCAGCACCCCGGGACAGGGGGGAAATTCACCCCTCCACTTT.

This clonotype was recorded a few times. The chain has TRBV20-1 and TRBJ2-1; D uncertain. With 6 bases removed from V and 0 bases from J, the gap between germline ends came to 12 bases. Germline CDR1 DFQATT, CDR2 SNEGSKA (reference sequence). CDR3 length equals 14 residues. Here the CDR3 DNA reads TGCAGTGCCAAGGACCCGAGCTCCTACAATGAGCAGTTCTTC. Translation gives CSAKDPSSYNEQFF.

There are a few counts of this clonotype. The rearrangement links TRBV28 to TRBJ2-3, with TRBD2 matching over 11 bases. CDR1 is MDHEN and CDR2 is SYDVKM in the germline V gene. Unmatched junction bases numbered 8, after V lost 6 bases and J lost 3 bases. The CDR3 has 16 amino acids. The CDR3 nucleotides are TGTGCCAGCAGAGGGCGGCCTAGCGGGGGGACAGATACGCAGTATTTT. Protein sequence: CASRGRPSGGTDTQYF.

The chain is built from TRBV6-5 and TRBJ2-3; D perhaps matches TRBD1 (5 bases). The length of the CDR3 is 15 residues. V lost 5 bases to trimming and J lost 1 base, with 13 bases between them. The germline V gene has CDR1 MNHEY and CDR2 SVGAGI. CDR3: CASSTTGRGTDTQYF. DNA of the CDR3: TGTGCCAGCAGTACTACAGGACGCGGCACAGATACGCAGTATTTT.

This clonotype occurred a few times. The chain recombines TRBV5-1 with TRBJ2-3; TRBD2 aligns across 10 bases. The CDR3 consists of 14 residues. With V trimmed by 6 bases and J by 4 bases, 5 bases remained unmatched. CDR1 and CDR2 from the germline V gene are SGHRS and YFSETQ. The CDR3 nucleotides read TGCGCCAGCAAGCTAGCGGGAGAACCAGATACGCAGTATTTT. Amino acid sequence: CASKLAGEPDTQYF.

The rearrangement uses TRBV5-1 and TRBJ2-1; D not resolved. V lost 0 bases to trimming and J lost 6 bases, with 7 bases between them. Germline values: CDR1 SGHRS, CDR2 YFSETQ. The length of the CDR3 is 13 residues. CDR3: CASSLEPVNEQFF. In DNA, the CDR3 is TGCGCCAGCAGCTTGGAGCCAGTCAATGAGCAGTTCTTC.

This clonotype was seen more than once but under ten times. The V call is TRBV6-1, the J call TRBJ1-1, with D tentatively TRBD1 (5 bases). The CDR3 runs to 14 residues. Trimming pared 1 base from V and 4 bases from J, leaving 10 bases between. Germline CDR1 is MNHNS and CDR2 is SASEGT. The DNA for the CDR3 is TGTGCCAGCAGTGAAGTGGGGCTGAGCACTGAAGCTTTCTTT. Encoded protein: CASSEVGLSTEAFF.

This clonotype was found a few times. The V call is TRBV7-2, the J call TRBJ2-3; D possibly corresponds to TRBD2 (6 bases). The germline gives CDR1 SGHTA, CDR2 FQGNSA. Between the trimmed V and J ends, which lost 1 base and 2 bases, there was a span of 13 bases. This CDR3 contains 16 residues. CDR3 loop: CASSLGGSGNTDTQYF. The CDR3 nucleotides are TGTGCCAGCAGCTTAGGGGGTAGCGGAAACACAGATACGCAGTATTTT.

In its sample, this clonotype was seen a few times. The chain is built from TRBV7-3 and TRBJ2-3; D uncertain. The germline V gene has CDR1 SGHTA and CDR2 FQGTGA. The CDR3 sequence is 13 residues long. The V and J ends lost 0 bases and 5 bases respectively, with 6 bases between them. CDR3 loop: CASSLTDLDTQYF. The CDR3 DNA sequence: TGTGCCAGCAGCTTAACGGATCTAGATACGCAGTATTTT.

The chain recombines TRBV29-1 with TRBJ2-2; TRBD1 might be the D (5 bases). This CDR3 contains 15 residues. Germline-derived CDR1 and CDR2 are SQVTM and ANQGSEA. V was pared by 0 bases and J by 1 base, with 9 bases between. The CDR3: CSVEDTTVNTGELFF. The CDR3 DNA sequence: TGCAGCGTTGAAGACACGACAGTGAACACCGGGGAGCTGTTTTTT.

In this sample, this clonotype turned up a few times. The chain uses TRBV24-1 and TRBJ2-1, with TRBD1 matching 7 bases. The germline gives CDR1 KGHDR, CDR2 SFDVKD. The CDR3 consists of 16 residues. J gave up 3 bases and V 2 bases, and 6 bases lay outside the gene matches. CDR3 protein: CATSDSGTEVYNEQFF. The DNA of the CDR3 is TGTGCCACCAGTGATTCCGGGACAGAAGTCTACAATGAGCAGTTCTTC.

In this sample, this clonotype turned up many times. This sequence joins TRBV15 and TRBJ2-1, with D tentatively TRBD1 (5 bases). Deletions cut 0 bases from V and 7 bases from J, with 13 bases between. Germline CDR1 reads LNHNV; CDR2 reads YYDKDF (reference sequence). The CDR3 loop spans 15 amino acids. As DNA, the CDR3 is TGTGCCACCAGCAGAGATCCCGGAAGGGGAAATGAGCAGTTCTTC. Translated, it gives CATSRDPGRGNEQFF.

This sequence joins TRBV4-3 and TRBJ2-5; D unclear. Germline loops: CDR1 LGHNA, CDR2 YSLEER. There are 13 residues in the CDR3. V dropped 0 bases and J dropped 7 bases, with 9 bases sitting between them. CDR3 nucleotides: TGCGCCAGCAGCCAAGATAGGCGTGCGACCCAGTACTTC. This encodes CASSQDRRATQYF.